The 20 T cell receptor beta chains below all came from one sample that was sequenced in a study of blood T cells in healthy people across ages. Together with a sample-barcoded 5' primer, a J-beta primer mix was included in a second PCR lasting 7 to 11 cycles. A single record per CDR3 protein comes from TCRdb applying MiXCR to the 5' RACE reads. The sample includes about 680,000 distinct CDR3 sequences, around 45% of them seen just once. Sequenced input: blood. Receptors were obtained from a woman aged 60 to 75 in good health.

This chain links TRBV2 with TRBJ1-2; a weak D match, TRBD1 (5 bases). The germline V gene encodes CDR1 SNHLY and CDR2 FYNNEI. The V end was cut by 4 bases, the J end by 2 bases, with 17 bases between. The CDR3 is made up of 16 amino acids. The CDR3, as DNA: TGTGCCAGCAGTGGCCAGGGCCGGGGCAACAACTATGGCTACACCTTC. It is translated as CASSGQGRGNNYGYTF.

This clonotype was seen more than once but under ten times. The chain combines TRBV7-2 with TRBJ2-3, with D unclear. Germline loops: CDR1 SGHTA, CDR2 FQGNSA. Trimming removed 1 base at V and 2 bases at J, with 4 bases between. The CDR3 length is 13 residues. The CDR3 DNA sequence: TGTGCCAGCAGCTTAGAACTCACAGATACGCAGTATTTT. Its protein product is CASSLELTDTQYF.

Notes on this clonotype: Sequence at one end of the junction differs from germline and may be a read error. This chain links TRBV5-6 with TRBJ1-1; D is unclear. In germline, CDR1 is SGHDT, CDR2 YYEEEE. The CDR3 runs 12 residues. CDR3 coding DNA: TGCGCCAGCAGCGGTGGTACTGCTGAAGCTTTCTTT. Translated: CASSGGTAEAFF. Using reference TRBV5-6 and TRBJ1-1 for the parts outside the CDR3, the full variable domain is DAGVTQSPTHLIKTRGQQVTLRCSPKSGHDTVSWYQQALGQGPQFIFQYYEEEERQRGNFPDRFSGHQFPNYSSELNVNALLLGDSALYLCASSGGTAEAFFGQGTRLTVV.

The CDR3 DNA reads TGCAGTGCTCCTCCCCGGACAAGCTCCTACGAGCAGTACTTC. Translating it yields CSAPPRTSSYEQYF. The gene calls are TRBV20-1 and TRBJ2-7; possible D gene TRBD1, 5 bases. Germline-derived CDR1 and CDR2 are DFQATT and SNEGSKA (reference sequence). The CDR3 contains 14 residues. The V and J ends lost 5 bases and 0 bases respectively, with 14 bases between them.

J is TRBJ2-1 and V is TRBV27; the match to TRBD2 covers 13 bases. CDR3 length: 18 amino acids. J was trimmed by 7 bases and V by 4 bases; bases with no gene match: 13. Germline V lookup: CDR1 MNHEY, CDR2 SMNVEV (reference sequence). For the CDR3, the DNA is TGTGCCAGCAGTTCCGCCCCCCGGACTAGCGGGAGTAGTAATGAGCAGTTCTTC. Translation: CASSSAPRTSGSSNEQFF.

This chain uses TRBV4-3 with TRBJ2-7; 7 bases agree with TRBD1. J was trimmed by 3 bases and V by 1 base; bases with no gene match: 9. This CDR3 region has 16 residues. Germline CDR1 LGHNA, CDR2 YSLEER. The CDR3 region has the DNA TGCGCCAGCAGCCAAGCTTACAGGGGCCCAATCTACGAGCAGTACTTC. The encoded protein is CASSQAYRGPIYEQYF.

This clonotype appeared many times. The chain combines TRBV4-2 with TRBJ2-7; D remains unclear. The ends were cut back, 0 bases at V and 3 bases at J, with 21 bases in the middle. The germline CDR1 and CDR2 sequences are LGHNA and YNFKEQ. CDR3 size: 18 residues. The CDR3 sequence: CASSQDHRARKTFYEQYF. The CDR3 region has the DNA TGTGCCAGCAGCCAAGATCATAGGGCCAGGAAAACCTTCTACGAGCAGTACTTC.

The DNA of the CDR3 is TGTGCCAGCAGCTGGACAGTTAACTATGGCTACACCTTC. Translating gives CASSWTVNYGYTF. The rearrangement links TRBV11-1 to TRBJ1-2; D perhaps matches TRBD1 (6 bases). Germline V lookup: CDR1 SGHAT, CDR2 FQDESV (reference sequence). The CDR3 runs 13 residues. V shed 4 bases and J shed 1 base, with 7 bases lying between them.

This chain links TRBV7-9 with TRBJ2-5; D may be TRBD1 (6 bases). The tail of the sequence fits TRBJ2-7 better, so the J call may be wrong. The CDR3 is 14 residues long. Germline V lookup: CDR1 SEHNR, CDR2 FQNEAQ (reference sequence). The CDR3 bases are TGTGCCAGCAGCCCTATAGCAAGGGGGTACGAGCAGTACTTC. This sequence encodes CASSPIARGYEQYF.

This clonotype was seen a few times. One junction end disagrees with the germline gene, perhaps due to a read error. The gene calls are TRBV29-1 and TRBJ1-4; the D gene is possibly TRBD1 (5 bases). Per germline, CDR1 SQVTM and CDR2 ANQGSEA. The CDR3 has 13 amino acids. CDR3 in amino acids: CSAVGGTNEKLFF. The CDR3, as DNA: TGCAGCGCCGTGGGGGGGACTAATGAGAAACTGTTTTTT.

This clonotype has just one count. The chain recombines TRBV7-9 with TRBJ1-1; no firm D call. V was trimmed by 5 bases and J by 1 base, leaving 14 bases between them. Germline CDR1 and CDR2: SEHNR and FQNEAQ (reference sequence). This CDR3 has 15 residues. The CDR3 DNA is TGTGCCAGCAGCCGGGAAACGGGAGGGAACACTGAAGCTTTCTTT. Protein sequence: CASSRETGGNTEAFF.

J is TRBJ2-1 and V is TRBV27, with 9 nucleotides matching TRBD1. Germline lookup yields CDR1 MNHEY and CDR2 SMNVEV (reference sequence). Trimming took 0 bases from V and 7 from J; bases not matched to a gene: 7. The CDR3 consists of 16 residues. CDR3 protein: CASSLSRDRVQNEQFF. The CDR3 DNA reads TGTGCCAGCAGTTTATCAAGGGACAGGGTCCAAAATGAGCAGTTCTTC.

The chain recombines TRBV6-5 with TRBJ2-3; D assignment may be TRBD1 or TRBD2 (5 bases each). In germline, CDR1 is MNHEY, CDR2 SVGAGI. V was clipped by 2 bases and J by 2 bases, with 11 bases between them. The CDR3 runs 15 residues. The CDR3 sequence: CASSYRDRSTDTQYF. The CDR3 DNA is TGTGCCAGCAGTTACCGGGACCGATCCACAGATACGCAGTATTTT.

This clonotype was picked up a small number of times. This chain connects TRBV5-4 to TRBJ2-5; 8 bases map to TRBD2. After removal of 4 bases from V and 4 bases from J, the junction contained 9 bases not matched to a gene. Germline V lookup: CDR1 SGHNT, CDR2 YYREEE (reference sequence). This CDR3 spans 15 amino acids. The CDR3 reads CASSGTREGRETQYF. The CDR3 bases are TGTGCCAGCAGCGGGACTAGAGAGGGCAGAGAGACCCAGTACTTC. Supplemented by reference TRBV5-4 and TRBJ2-5, the full variable domain reads ETGVTQSPTHLIKTRGQQVTLRCSSQSGHNTVSWYQQALGQGPQFIFQYYREEENGRGNFPPRFSGLQFPNYSSELNVNALELDDSALYLCASSGTREGRETQYFGPGTRLLVL.

This clonotype showed up just a few times. This chain links TRBV7-9 with TRBJ1-4, with 8 positions matching TRBD1. Germline V CDR1 and CDR2: SEHNR, FQNEAQ (reference sequence). CDR3 length: 15 amino acids. Trimming at V came to 8 bases and at J to 2 bases, leaving 7 bases not matched to a gene. CDR3 DNA sequence: TGTGCCAGCTGCGCACAGGGGGGTACTAATGAAAAACTGTTTTTT. This codes for CASCAQGGTNEKLFF.

This chain links TRBV20-1 with TRBJ2-7, with D perhaps TRBD1 (5 bases). V was clipped by 3 bases and J by 4 bases, with 13 bases between them. CDR3 length equals 13 residues. CDR1 and CDR2 (germline): DFQATT, SNEGSKA (reference sequence). CDR3: CSASPRDRYEQYF. CDR3 DNA sequence: TGCAGTGCTAGCCCCCGAGACAGATACGAGCAGTACTTC.

This sequence joins TRBV7-2 and TRBJ2-1, with TRBD2 as a possible D gene (5 bases). CDR1 is SGHTA and CDR2 is FQGNSA in the germline V gene. The ends were cut back, 1 base at V and 5 bases at J, with 6 bases in the middle. The CDR3 has 13 amino acids. CDR3 sequence (DNA): TGTGCCAGCAGCTTAGTAGCGCACAATGAGCAGTTCTTC. It encodes CASSLVAHNEQFF.

J is TRBJ2-7 and V is TRBV7-2; 8 bases align to TRBD2. With 5 bases clipped from V and 6 bases from J, the junction kept 6 bases outside the gene matches. Germline loops: CDR1 SGHTA, CDR2 FQGNSA. The CDR3 sequence is 13 residues long. CDR3 DNA: TGTGCCAGCAGCGTTCCAGCGGGAGTCGAGCAGTACTTC. It encodes CASSVPAGVEQYF.

This clonotype was observed a handful of times. The gene calls are TRBV12-3 or TRBV12-4 and TRBJ1-5, with TRBD1 matching over 10 bases. There are 15 residues in the CDR3. Losses at the gene ends were 5 bases for V and 6 bases for J; bases not matched to a gene: 7. The CDR3 loop reads CASSHGTGDVQPQHF. DNA of the CDR3: TGTGCCAGCAGTCACGGGACAGGGGACGTTCAGCCCCAGCATTTT.

With regard to this clonotype: At one boundary the junction diverges from the germline segment, which might be a read error. The V and J genes are TRBV27 and TRBJ2-7; 11 bases line up with TRBD2. CDR3 length: 16 amino acids. Germline loops: CDR1 MNHEY, CDR2 SMNVEV (reference sequence). The CDR3 region is CASSSLTSGSGNEQYF. The CDR3 DNA follows: TGCGCCAGCAGTTCGCTTACTAGCGGGAGTGGCAATGAGCAGTACTTC.